These 26 T cell receptor beta chains came from one sample sequenced in a study of Graves' ophthalmopathy and Graves' hyperthyroidism. As the template, RNA transcripts were used to amplify TCR beta CDR3 regions. The first-round RT-PCR employed HTBI primers together with the Qiagen OneStep RT-PCR kit. A multiplex PCR was then performed as the second round. TCRdb reanalysed the multiplex PCR reads using MiXCR and keeps one entry per CDR3 protein. The table has over 500,000 distinct CDR3 sequences, around a fifth seen once; the top ten hold more than 5.5%. The sequenced sample was peripheral blood. These receptors came from a woman under 30 with stable Graves' hyperthyroidism. Some clones in this sample may be carry-over from other donors' samples.

This clonotype was observed many times. This sequence joins TRBV18 and TRBJ2-7; TRBD2 matches 10 bases. This CDR3 spans 14 amino acids. Germline lookup yields CDR1 KGHSH and CDR2 LQKENI. V dropped 2 bases and J dropped 6; count of bases not matched to a gene: 4. The DNA of the CDR3 is TGTGCCAGCTCACCATTAGCGGGAGGTTCCGAGCAGTACTTC. Encoded protein: CASSPLAGGSEQYF.

This clonotype was seen just once. This chain links TRBV11-2 with TRBJ2-6; D not resolved. In germline, CDR1 is SGHAT, CDR2 FQNNGV. Deletions cut 1 base from V and 2 bases from J, with 15 bases between. The CDR3 length is 18 residues. As DNA, the CDR3 is TGTGCCAGCAGCTTAGGTCGCGACCTGTTAACTGGGGCCAACGTCCTGACTTTC. This translates into CASSLGRDLLTGANVLTF. The variable domain in full, with the rest retrieved from reference TRBV11-2 and TRBJ2-6, is EAGVAQSPRYKIIEKRQSVAFWCNPISGHATLYWYQQILGQGPKLLIQFQNNGVVDDSQLPKDRFSAERLKGVDSTLKIQPAKLEDSAVYLCASSLGRDLLTGANVLTFGAGSRLTVL.

This clonotype was counted at least ten times. The V gene is TRBV6-1, the J gene TRBJ2-7; 7 nucleotides line up with TRBD1. Trimming took 6 bases from V and 3 from J; bases not matched to a gene: 2. The germline CDR1 and CDR2 sequences are MNHNS and SASEGT. The CDR3 has 12 residues. The CDR3 nucleotides read TGTGCCAGCAGAGGACAGGTCTACGAGCAGTACTTC. Translated: CASRGQVYEQYF.

The sample holds many counts of this clonotype. The chain joins TRBV10-3 to TRBJ2-7; no clear D gene. The germline CDR1 and CDR2 sequences are ENHRY and SYGVKD. This CDR3 is built from 16 residues. V lost 3 bases and J lost 3, with 18 bases in between. In nucleotides, the CDR3 is TGTGCCATCAGTGAACCCGGGCGTGGCGGTGGCTACGAGCAGTACTTC. It translates to CAISEPGRGGGYEQYF.

This clonotype was seen many times. This chain connects TRBV29-1 to TRBJ1-3; TRBD1 is a possible D gene (6 bases). CDR1 is SQVTM, CDR2 ANQGSEA, per germline. The germline V and J ends were trimmed by 4 bases and 0 bases, with 10 bases remaining between them. The CDR3 loop spans 14 amino acids. CDR3 amino acids: CSVALTGSGNTIYF. The CDR3, as DNA: TGCAGCGTTGCCCTGACAGGCTCTGGAAACACCATATATTTT. The whole variable domain, filled in from reference TRBV29-1 and TRBJ1-3, reads SAVISQKPSRDICQRGTSLTIQCQVDSQVTMMFWYRQQPGQSLTLIATANQGSEATYESGFVIDKFPISRPNLTFSTLTVSNMSPEDSSIYLCSVALTGSGNTIYFGEGSWLTVV.

This sequence joins TRBV15 and TRBJ1-6; TRBD1 is a possible D gene (5 bases). Germline CDR1 reads LNHNV; CDR2 reads YYDKDF (reference sequence). The CDR3 is 14 amino acids. V shed 1 base and J shed 8 bases, with 9 bases lying between them. This CDR3 is CATSRAVGDSPLHF. In nucleotides, the CDR3 is TGTGCCACCAGCAGAGCTGTAGGGGATTCACCCCTCCACTTT.

This clonotype turned up a few times. The chain links TRBV7-8 to TRBJ2-7; weak D call: TRBD2 (6 bases). The CDR3 runs to 15 residues. Trimming stripped 5 bases from V and 5 bases from J, with 19 bases between. CDR1 and CDR2 (germline): SGHVS, FQNEAQ. DNA of the CDR3: TGTGCCAGCAGCCCATTCGGCGGGAAGGATCACGAGCAGTACTTC. Translation gives CASSPFGGKDHEQYF.

The chain uses TRBV7-9 and TRBJ1-1, with D uncertain. V lost 1 base to trimming and J lost 5 bases, with 14 bases between them. CDR3 length equals 15 residues. The germline V gene encodes CDR1 SEHNR and CDR2 FQNEAQ (reference sequence). The CDR3, as DNA: TGTGCCAGCAGCTTAGTAGGCGGGCCCCGGACTGAAGCTTTCTTT. This codes for CASSLVGGPRTEAFF. The full variable domain, in which reference TRBV7-9 and TRBJ1-1 provide the parts outside the CDR3, is DTGVSQNPRHKITKRGQNVTFRCDPISEHNRLYWYRQTLGQGPEFLTYFQNEAQLEKSRLLSDRFSAERPKGSFSTLEIQRTEQGDSAMYLCASSLVGGPRTEAFFGQGTRLTVV.

There are many counts of this clonotype. This chain links TRBV12-3 or TRBV12-4 with TRBJ1-5; tentatively, D is TRBD1 (5 bases). The CDR3 length is 15 residues. V gave up 3 bases and J gave up 1 base, with 10 bases separating them. CDR3 residues: CASSFLGDSNQPQHF. CDR3 nucleotide sequence: TGTGCCAGCAGTTTCTTAGGGGACAGCAATCAGCCCCAGCATTTT.

This clonotype was detected ten times or more. The chain recombines TRBV12-3 or TRBV12-4 with TRBJ1-2, with D possibly matching TRBD1 (5 bases). V lost 4 bases and J lost 7, with 19 bases in between. CDR3 size: 15 residues. The CDR3 loop reads CASSSFQGARRGYTF. In DNA form, the CDR3 reads TGTGCCAGCAGTTCATTTCAAGGGGCTAGACGTGGCTACACCTTC.

The chain carries TRBV6-5 and TRBJ1-6; 12 bases align to TRBD1. This CDR3 is 15 amino acids long. Germline CDR1 MNHEY, CDR2 SVGAGI. Unmatched junction bases numbered 4, after V lost 4 bases and J lost 9 bases. CDR3 sequence: CASSLGTGGASPLHF. The CDR3, as DNA: TGTGCCAGCAGTTTGGGGACAGGGGGCGCTTCACCCCTCCACTTT.

The V gene is TRBV12-5, the J gene TRBJ1-2; 7 bases agree with TRBD1. The CDR3 consists of 12 residues. J lost 7 bases, V lost 7 bases, and 6 bases had no gene match. Germline V lookup: CDR1 LGHNT, CDR2 FRNRAP. CDR3 protein: CASAQTGFGYTF. Here the CDR3 DNA reads TGTGCTAGTGCCCAGACAGGGTTTGGCTACACCTTC. Variable domain in full (rest from reference TRBV12-5 and TRBJ1-2): DARVTQTPRHKVTEMGQEVTMRCQPILGHNTVFWYRQTMMQGLELLAYFRNRAPLDDSGMPKDRFSAEMPDATLATLKIQPSEPRDSAVYFCASAQTGFGYTFGSGTRLTVV.

This clonotype was observed many times. This chain links TRBV29-1 with TRBJ1-1, with D hard to call. From germline, CDR1 is SQVTM and CDR2 ANQGSEA. Trimming removed 5 bases from V and 8 bases from J, with 9 bases in between. The CDR3 spans 10 residues. This CDR3 is CSVSRREAFF. Here the CDR3 DNA reads TGCAGCGTTTCGAGGCGGGAAGCTTTCTTT. Complete variable domain (other parts from reference TRBV29-1 and TRBJ1-1): SAVISQKPSRDICQRGTSLTIQCQVDSQVTMMFWYRQQPGQSLTLIATANQGSEATYESGFVIDKFPISRPNLTFSTLTVSNMSPEDSSIYLCSVSRREAFFGQGTRLTVV.

J is TRBJ2-5 and V is TRBV6-1; TRBD2 matches at 12 bases. This CDR3 has 14 amino acids. V was clipped by 4 bases and J by 5 bases; unmatched bases: 2. Germline CDR1 is MNHNS and CDR2 is SASEGT. CDR3 nucleotides: TGTGCCAGCAGTGCCCTAGCGGGGGGGGAGACCCAGTACTTC. It translates to CASSALAGGETQYF.

This clonotype came up many times. The J gene is TRBJ2-7, the V gene TRBV28; the D call may be TRBD1 or TRBD2 (5 bases each). Germline V gene sequence: CDR1 MDHEN, CDR2 SYDVKM. With 2 bases removed from V and 4 bases from J, the gap between germline ends came to 12 bases. This CDR3 has 14 amino acids. CDR3 residues: CASSLGGREYEQYF. Here the CDR3 DNA reads TGTGCCAGCAGTTTAGGTGGCAGGGAGTACGAGCAGTACTTC.

V usage is TRBV19 and J usage is TRBJ1-5, with 7 bases fitting TRBD1. V trimming: 7 bases; J trimming: 5 bases; junction bases outside the gene matches: 11. Germline V gene data show CDR1 as LNHDA and CDR2 as SQIVND (reference sequence). The CDR3 has 15 amino acids. DNA for the CDR3: TGTGCCAGTAACCCAGGGGGAGGCTTTCATCAGCCCCAGCATTTT. Translation gives CASNPGGGFHQPQHF.

This clonotype appeared many times. The chain recombines TRBV6-4 with TRBJ2-2; 11 nucleotides align to TRBD1. The CDR3 is 15 residues long. Germline lookup yields CDR1 MRHNA and CDR2 SNTAGT. The V gene end was trimmed by 3 bases and the J gene end by 3 bases; junction bases not matched to a gene: 0. The CDR3 nucleotides are TGTGCCAGCAGTGAGGGACAGGGGGACACCGGGGAGCTGTTTTTT. Protein sequence: CASSEGQGDTGELFF.

This clonotype was detected only a few times. The genes are TRBV4-1 and TRBJ1-1, with TRBD1 as a possible D gene (6 bases). CDR3 length: 17 residues. From germline, CDR1 is MGHRA and CDR2 YSYEKL. Between the trimmed V and J ends, which lost 2 bases and 8 bases, there was a span of 24 bases. CDR3 nucleotides: TGCGCCAGCAGCCAACCTAGAGCGGGACAAAGGGAGCGGGAAGCTTTCTTT. It codes for CASSQPRAGQREREAFF.

This clonotype was counted many times. This chain joins TRBV12-3 or TRBV12-4 and TRBJ1-2; a possible D gene is TRBD1 (5 bases). With 7 bases removed from V and 3 bases from J, the gap between germline ends came to 9 bases. The length of the CDR3 is 12 residues. CDR3 region: CASNRGDYGYTF. DNA of the CDR3: TGTGCCAGCAATCGGGGGGACTATGGCTACACCTTC.

In this sample, this clonotype turned up many times. The rearrangement links TRBV30 to TRBJ1-1, with TRBD1 matching 8 bases. Germline V gene lookup returns CDR1 GTSNPN and CDR2 SVGIG (reference sequence). Trimming took 5 bases from V and 0 from J; bases not matched to a gene: 2. This CDR3 has 13 residues. CDR3 residues: CAWDRGMNTEAFF. The CDR3 DNA follows: TGTGCCTGGGACAGGGGAATGAACACTGAAGCTTTCTTT.

The gene calls are TRBV7-8 and TRBJ1-6; weak D call: TRBD1 (6 bases). The CDR3 consists of 15 residues. In germline, CDR1 is SGHVS, CDR2 FQNEAQ. V shed 5 bases and J shed 10 bases, with 18 bases lying between them. The CDR3 sequence is CASSPDRGRGSPLHF. CDR3 coding DNA: TGTGCCAGCAGCCCCGATAGAGGGAGGGGGTCACCCCTCCACTTT.

In this sample, this clonotype turned up many times. The V call is TRBV20-1, the J call TRBJ1-1, with a weak D call TRBD1 (5 bases). CDR1 is DFQATT and CDR2 is SNEGSKA in the germline V gene (reference sequence). The germline V and J ends were trimmed by 5 bases and 6 bases, with 19 bases remaining between them. CDR3 length: 14 amino acids. As DNA, the CDR3 is TGCAGTGCTCCCCGTTCGGGGGAGAGATCTGAAGCTTTCTTT. Its protein is CSAPRSGERSEAFF.

The sample holds many counts of this clonotype. The chain employs TRBV18 and TRBJ2-7; D remains ambiguous. The V end lost 3 bases, the J end lost 3 bases, and 6 bases lay between the germline ends. CDR3 size: 12 residues. Germline CDR1 is KGHSH and CDR2 is LQKENI. In DNA, the CDR3 is TGTGCCAGCTCACCTGGGGACTACGAGCAGTACTTC. It specifies CASSPGDYEQYF.

This clonotype was seen a single time. The genes are TRBV20-1 and TRBJ2-7, with D tentatively TRBD1 (6 bases). The CDR3 has 15 residues. V lost 0 bases, J lost 2 bases, and 14 bases lay in between. Germline CDR1 is DFQATT and CDR2 is SNEGSKA (reference sequence). The CDR3 sequence is CSARDFEQGAYEQYF. CDR3 sequence (DNA): TGCAGTGCTAGAGATTTCGAACAGGGAGCCTACGAGCAGTACTTC.

There are a few counts of this clonotype. V is TRBV15 and J is TRBJ2-2; 12 nucleotides line up with TRBD2. V trimming: 4 bases; J trimming: 7 bases; junction bases outside the gene matches: 10. The germline V gene encodes CDR1 LNHNV and CDR2 YYDKDF (reference sequence). The CDR3 runs to 17 residues. CDR3 sequence (DNA): TGTGCCACCAGCAATTCCCTAGCGGGAGGGCCTGGCGGGGAGCTGTTTTTT. It translates to CATSNSLAGGPGGELFF.

This clonotype showed up just a few times. The V gene is TRBV11-2, the J gene TRBJ2-5; D may match TRBD1 or TRBD2 (5 bases each). V lost 4 bases and J 5 bases, leaving 11 bases between the germline ends. The germline V gene encodes CDR1 SGHAT and CDR2 FQNNGV. The CDR3 extends over 13 amino acids. For the CDR3, the DNA is TGTGCCAGCAGCTCGGGGAACAGGGAGACCCAGTACTTC. As protein: CASSSGNRETQYF.